This T cell receptor (beta chain) was documented in a study of type 1 and type 2 diabetes patients. The wider study: A total of 15 million to 20 million paired-end reads came from the whole study.

Germline V lookup: CDR1 DFQATT, CDR2 SNEGSKA (reference sequence). The CDR3 extends over 11 amino acids. The table lists this clonotype with a few counts. PCR was run on genomic DNA. The TCR beta CDR3 region was amplified using 30 forward and 13 reverse primers. TCRdb processed the multiplex PCR reads anew with MiXCR; each CDR3 protein has one entry. Of 250,000 or so distinct CDR3 sequences listed, over 45% were seen once; the top ten hold 12% to 15%. The sequenced material came from peripheral blood mononuclear cells (PBMCs). The sequence was collected from a man in his late teens or twenties with type 2 diabetes. This chain connects TRBV20-1 to TRBJ1-2; D perhaps matches TRBD1 (5 bases). CDR3 loop: CRGGQGRIFTF. The CDR3 coding sequence is TGCAGGGGAGGGCAGGGACGGATTTTCACCTTC.